Each of the 16 T cell receptor beta chains below was sequenced from the same sample in a study of T cells in Graves' hyperthyroidism and ophthalmopathy. Researchers took RNA transcripts and amplified the TCR beta CDR3 regions from them. The HTBI set primed first-round TCR CDR3 RT-PCR. In TCRdb, the multiplex PCR reads were re-called with MiXCR into one record per CDR3 protein. The sample comprises about 400,000 distinct CDR3 sequences, approximately 14% of which are singletons, and around 7.7% rests with the top ten. The sample was blood. These receptors all come from a woman aged 18 to 35 with Graves' hyperthyroidism.

In its sample, this clonotype was seen a few times. A read error is possible here, since a much larger clone lies one base away. This CDR3 fails to terminate in the conserved phenylalanine or tryptophan, so it likely reflects a read error. V usage is TRBV7-9 and J usage is TRBJ1-2, with D unresolved. The germline V gene encodes CDR1 SEHNR and CDR2 FQNEAQ (reference sequence). Trimming shortened V by 5 bases and J by 5 bases, and 9 bases separated the two germline ends. CDR3 length equals 12 residues. The DNA for the CDR3 is TGTGCCAGCAGCACGGAGGTATATGGCTACACCCTC. Amino acid sequence: CASSTEVYGYTL.

This clonotype occurred many times. This chain joins TRBV20-1 and TRBJ1-2; D gene unclear. V was clipped by 5 bases and J by 2 bases, with 12 bases between them. The CDR3 spans 13 residues. Germline V gives CDR1 DFQATT, CDR2 SNEGSKA (reference sequence). CDR3 sequence: CSAGFVGNYGYTF. DNA for the CDR3: TGCAGTGCTGGGTTTGTGGGGAACTATGGCTACACCTTC.

This clonotype appeared a few times. The chain couples TRBV27 to TRBJ1-2; possible D gene TRBD1, 5 bases. CDR1 and CDR2 (germline): MNHEY, SMNVEV (reference sequence). The V and J ends lost 2 bases and 4 bases respectively, with 20 bases between them. This CDR3 is 17 amino acids long. DNA for the CDR3: TGTGCCAGCAGTTTACAGGATAATCGGCGACAGATCTATGGCTACACCTTC. Its translation is CASSLQDNRRQIYGYTF.

This clonotype came up once. The V call is TRBV11-2, the J call TRBJ2-1; 10 bases map to TRBD2. The ends lost 1 base at V and 7 bases at J; junction bases unmatched: 4. CDR1 is SGHAT, CDR2 FQNNGV, per germline. The CDR3 is 15 amino acids. The CDR3 DNA sequence: TGTGCCAGCAGCTTAGTAGCGGGAGGTGGGAATGAGCAGTTCTTC. Amino acid sequence: CASSLVAGGGNEQFF.

This clonotype has a handful of counts. The V and J genes are TRBV6-1 and TRBJ2-7, with 9 bases matching TRBD1. Trimming cost V 3 bases and J 6 bases; bases outside gene matches: 15. The CDR3 extends over 17 amino acids. Germline assignment: CDR1 MNHNS and CDR2 SASEGT. CDR3 DNA sequence: TGTGCCAGCAGTGAGCGTCCAATGCCGGGACAGGGACGCGAGCAGTACTTC. This translates into CASSERPMPGQGREQYF.

The chain combines TRBV20-1 with TRBJ2-2, with 8 positions matching TRBD2. Germline CDR1 reads DFQATT; CDR2 reads SNEGSKA (reference sequence). The CDR3 has 16 amino acids. V shed 7 bases, J shed 6 bases, and the junction held 16 bases outside the gene matches. CDR3 coding DNA: TGCAGTGGTAGGACTAGCAAAGGGGACCTCGCCGGGGAGCTGTTTTTT. Translated: CSGRTSKGDLAGELFF.

This clonotype has ten or more counts. J is TRBJ1-2 and V is TRBV28; D may be TRBD1 (5 bases). The V end lost 8 bases, the J end lost 7 bases, and 14 bases lay between the germline ends. The CDR3 is made up of 12 amino acids. CDR1 is MDHEN and CDR2 is SYDVKM in the germline V gene. CDR3 region: CASGGVSVGYTF. The CDR3 DNA is TGTGCCAGCGGGGGGGTTTCCGTTGGCTACACCTTC.

At least ten counts were recorded for this clonotype. The V and J genes are TRBV28 and TRBJ2-4, with no clear D. This CDR3 is built from 16 residues. Deletions cut 8 bases from V and 3 bases from J, with 20 bases between. From germline, CDR1 is MDHEN and CDR2 SYDVKM. The CDR3 loop reads CASRSRSPGYKNIQYF. The CDR3 DNA sequence: TGTGCCAGCCGTTCCCGTTCGCCGGGTTACAAAAACATTCAGTACTTC.

This clonotype was counted a few times. This sequence joins TRBV6-6 and TRBJ1-2; 8 bases agree with TRBD1. V shed 2 bases, J shed 7 bases, and the junction held 6 bases outside the gene matches. This CDR3 is built from 14 residues. The germline V gene has CDR1 MNHNY and CDR2 SVGAGI (reference sequence). CDR3 bases: TGTGCCAGCAGTTACCGCGGACAGGGCATTGGCTACACCTTC. Protein product: CASSYRGQGIGYTF.

Only a few counts were recorded for this clonotype. The chain combines TRBV28 with TRBJ2-2; unclear D gene. The CDR3 totals 14 residues. V was shortened by 0 bases and J by 7 bases, with 9 bases between the two germline ends. CDR1 MDHEN and CDR2 SYDVKM come from the germline V gene. The CDR3 loop reads CASSLWIVSGELFF. The CDR3 DNA sequence: TGTGCCAGCAGTTTATGGATCGTGAGCGGGGAGCTGTTTTTT.

The table lists this clonotype with a few counts. V usage is TRBV12-3 or TRBV12-4 and J usage is TRBJ1-2, with 10 bases identical to TRBD1. This CDR3 has 12 residues. V dropped 6 bases and J dropped 8; count of bases not matched to a gene: 3. The CDR3 DNA reads TGTGCCAGCAGCAGGACAGGGGGGGGCTACACCTTC. Protein sequence: CASSRTGGGYTF.

This clonotype was seen ten or more times. This rearrangement joins TRBV18 to TRBJ1-6, with TRBD1 matching 8 bases. V lost 3 bases to trimming and J lost 6 bases; unmatched junction nucleotides: 7. Germline lookup yields CDR1 KGHSH and CDR2 LQKENI. The CDR3 is made up of 16 amino acids. CDR3 nucleotides: TGTGCCAGCTCACCCCTTCCGACAGGGGTTAATTCACCCCTCCACTTT. Its protein product is CASSPLPTGVNSPLHF.

This clonotype was picked up many times. The chain is built from TRBV24-1 and TRBJ2-5; the D gene is possibly TRBD2 (5 bases). Germline CDR1 is KGHDR and CDR2 is SFDVKD. This CDR3 is built from 14 residues. Trimming pared 3 bases from V and 0 bases from J, leaving 7 bases between. The CDR3 loop reads CATSDSGHQETQYF. CDR3 in DNA: TGTGCCACCAGTGATAGCGGACACCAAGAGACCCAGTACTTC.

The V gene is TRBV14, the J gene TRBJ2-1, with D maybe TRBD1 (6 bases). The germline gives CDR1 SGHDN, CDR2 FVKESK. The CDR3 contains 12 residues. The V end was cut by 2 bases, the J end by 10 bases, with 9 bases between. The CDR3, as DNA: TGTGCCAGCAGCCAACAAACAGGGGAGCAGTTCTTC. The encoded protein is CASSQQTGEQFF.

This clonotype was counted a few times. This chain joins TRBV4-1 and TRBJ1-5, with D hard to call. The CDR3 is 17 residues long. V shed 0 bases and J shed 0 bases, with 12 bases lying between them. Germline lookup yields CDR1 MGHRA and CDR2 YSYEKL. The CDR3 reads CASSQDPVSVSNQPQHF. CDR3 sequence (DNA): TGCGCCAGCAGCCAAGATCCCGTATCGGTTAGCAATCAGCCCCAGCATTTT.

This clonotype has more than one count but fewer than ten. The CDR3 here is CASIGLAGYNEQFF. The CDR3 coding sequence is TGTGCCAGCATAGGACTAGCGGGATACAATGAGCAGTTCTTC. J is TRBJ2-1 and V is TRBV28; the match to TRBD2 covers 12 bases. V gave up 7 bases and J gave up 4 bases; unmatched junction bases: 2. CDR1 MDHEN and CDR2 SYDVKM come from the germline V gene. The CDR3 totals 14 residues.